This T cell receptor (beta chain) was found in a study of shared clonotypes between healthy human individuals. The study, taken as a whole, reports: Read depth was anticipated to influence clonotype sharing among donors. Non-shared clonotypes had lower generation probabilities than those shared by all four donors. The sharing of about 5% of naive CD4 clonotypes was seen across a handful of donors.

A word on this clone: No antigen is known for it.

The germline CDR1 and CDR2 sequences are PRHDT and FYEKMQ (reference sequence). Between the trimmed V and J ends, which lost 5 bases and 0 bases, there was a span of 13 bases. The CDR3 spans 15 residues. Running of the assay took place at deep level. The assay was immunoSEQ multiplex PCR, and TCRdb's table has in-frame clones only and misses some. The data contain 2 million to 3 million clones, approximately 93% of them singletons. The V and J genes are TRBV13 and TRBJ1-1; no firm D call. The source of this sequence is a man between 18 and 35 years old in good health. Some clones in this sample may be carry-over from other donors' samples. The source material was naive CD4+ T cells from PBMCs. Specified subset: CD45RA+ positively selected. CDR3 region: CASSPWYDMNTEAFF. As DNA, the CDR3 is TGTGCCAGCAGCCCTTGGTACGACATGAACACTGAAGCTTTCTTT.